This paragraph reports one TCR beta chain. The sample comes from a study of Ad26.COV2.S vaccination and SARS-CoV-2 variants. The V end lost 6 bases, the J end lost 2 bases, and 26 bases lay between the germline ends. The CDR3 is made up of 18 amino acids. Germline V gene data show CDR1 as ENHRY and CDR2 as SYGVKD. Generated by immunoSEQ multiplex PCR, the TCRdb table keeps only in-frame clones and is missing some. This table holds some 250,000 clones, around 87% found once. The treatment denotes: 19 received Ad26.COV2.S at low or high dose, single or two shots; about 5 received placebo; per-sample allocation not given. Day 63 after the first injection of vaccine or placebo was the sampling time.

The chain links TRBV10-3 to TRBJ2-7; D could derive from TRBD1 or TRBD2 (7 bases each). The material was peripheral blood, obtained in a trial of Ad26.COV2.S vaccine versus placebo. This clonotype was obtained from a person between 18 and 59 years old who received the Ad26.COV2.S COVID-19 vaccine or a placebo. CDR3 in amino acids: CAISPTTGRGMGTYEQYF. CDR3 nucleotides: TGTGCCATCAGCCCTACGACAGGGAGGGGAATGGGAACCTACGAGCAGTACTTC.